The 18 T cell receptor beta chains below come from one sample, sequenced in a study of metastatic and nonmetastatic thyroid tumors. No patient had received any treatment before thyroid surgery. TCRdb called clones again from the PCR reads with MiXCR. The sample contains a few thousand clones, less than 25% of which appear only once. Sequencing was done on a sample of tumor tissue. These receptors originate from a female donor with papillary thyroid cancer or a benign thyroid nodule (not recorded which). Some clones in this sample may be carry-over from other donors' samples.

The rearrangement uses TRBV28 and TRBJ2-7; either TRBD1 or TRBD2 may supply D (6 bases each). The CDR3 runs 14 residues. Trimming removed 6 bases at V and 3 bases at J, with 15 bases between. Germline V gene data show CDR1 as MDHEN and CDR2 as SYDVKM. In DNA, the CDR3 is TGTGCCAGCAGGGCCCTCGGGGGCTACTACGAGCAGTACTTC. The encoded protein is CASRALGGYYEQYF.

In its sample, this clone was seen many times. The CDR3 DNA follows: TGTGCCAGCTCACCGGGAAATCAGCCCCAGCATTTT. This gives the protein CASSPGNQPQHF. The chain combines TRBV18 with TRBJ1-5; D remains ambiguous. V was cut by 3 bases and J by 4 bases, with 4 bases left in between. This CDR3 region has 12 residues. The V gene's germline CDR1 is KGHSH and CDR2 LQKENI.

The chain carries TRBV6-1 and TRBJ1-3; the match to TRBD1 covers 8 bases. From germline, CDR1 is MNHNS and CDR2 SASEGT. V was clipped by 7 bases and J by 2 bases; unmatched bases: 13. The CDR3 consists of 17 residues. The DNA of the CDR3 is TGTGCCAGCATCTGGACAGGGCATCTAGTTCCTGGAAACACCATATATTTT. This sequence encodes CASIWTGHLVPGNTIYF.

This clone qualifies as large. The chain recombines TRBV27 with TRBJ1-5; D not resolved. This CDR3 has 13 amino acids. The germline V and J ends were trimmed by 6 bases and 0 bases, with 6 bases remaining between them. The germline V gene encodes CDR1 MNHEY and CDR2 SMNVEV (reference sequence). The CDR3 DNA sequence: TGTGCCAGCAGCAAGGATAGCAATCAGCCCCAGCATTTT. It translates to CASSKDSNQPQHF.

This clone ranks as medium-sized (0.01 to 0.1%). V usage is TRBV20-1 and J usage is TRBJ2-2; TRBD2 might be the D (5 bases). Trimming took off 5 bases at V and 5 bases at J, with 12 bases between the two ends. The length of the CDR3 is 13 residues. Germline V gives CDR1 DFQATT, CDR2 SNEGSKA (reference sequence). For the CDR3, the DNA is TGCAGTGCTCCACGGACGGGAACCGGGGAGCTGTTTTTT. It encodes CSAPRTGTGELFF.

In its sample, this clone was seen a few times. The CDR3 DNA reads as TGTGCCAGCAGTGAGGGGGATAGCGGCGAGCAGTACTTC. Translating gives CASSEGDSGEQYF. V usage is TRBV6-1 and J usage is TRBJ2-7; D might be TRBD2 (6 bases). The CDR3 has 13 residues. Germline lookup yields CDR1 MNHNS and CDR2 SASEGT. V gave up 3 bases and J gave up 6 bases, with 12 bases separating them.

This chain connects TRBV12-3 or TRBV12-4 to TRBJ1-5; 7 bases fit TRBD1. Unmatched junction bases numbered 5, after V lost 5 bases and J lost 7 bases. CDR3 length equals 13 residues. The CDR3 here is CASSPQGPQPQHF. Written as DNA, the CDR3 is TGTGCCAGCAGTCCACAGGGGCCCCAGCCCCAGCATTTT.

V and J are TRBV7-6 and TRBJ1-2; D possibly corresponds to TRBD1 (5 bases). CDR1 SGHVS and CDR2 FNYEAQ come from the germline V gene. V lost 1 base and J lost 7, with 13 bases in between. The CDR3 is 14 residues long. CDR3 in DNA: TGTGCCAGCAGCTTAGTGGAGGGACTACGTGGCTACACCTTC. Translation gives CASSLVEGLRGYTF.

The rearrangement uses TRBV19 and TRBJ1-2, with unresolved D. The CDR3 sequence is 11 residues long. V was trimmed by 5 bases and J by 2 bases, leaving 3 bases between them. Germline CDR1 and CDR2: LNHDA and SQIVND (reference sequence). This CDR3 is CASSYNYGYTF. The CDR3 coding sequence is TGTGCCAGTAGTTACAACTATGGCTACACCTTC.

The CDR3 DNA reads as TGTGCCAGCAGTTTATCGCTCGGACTCTTGTCCTACGAGCAGTACTTC. It is translated as CASSLSLGLLSYEQYF. The J gene is TRBJ2-7, the V gene TRBV27; TRBD2 is a possible D gene (5 bases). The ends were cut back, 0 bases at V and 1 base at J, with 13 bases in the middle. CDR3 size: 16 residues. The germline CDR1 and CDR2 sequences are MNHEY and SMNVEV (reference sequence).

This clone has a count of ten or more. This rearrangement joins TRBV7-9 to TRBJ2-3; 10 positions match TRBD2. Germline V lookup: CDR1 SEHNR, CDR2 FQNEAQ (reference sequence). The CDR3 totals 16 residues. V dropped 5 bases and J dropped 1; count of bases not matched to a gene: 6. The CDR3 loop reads CASSTRTSGRTDTQYF. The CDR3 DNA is TGTGCCAGCAGCACCCGGACTAGCGGTCGCACAGATACGCAGTATTTT.

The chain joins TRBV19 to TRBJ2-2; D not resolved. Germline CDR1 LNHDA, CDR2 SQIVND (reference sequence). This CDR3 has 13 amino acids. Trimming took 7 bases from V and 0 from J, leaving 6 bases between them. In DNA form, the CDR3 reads TGTGCCAGTACGGATGCGAACACCGGGGAGCTGTTTTTT. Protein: CASTDANTGELFF.

The CDR3 nucleotides read TGTGCCAGCAGTTTTGGGGCCTCCCCCTACGAGCAGTACTTC. It translates to CASSFGASPYEQYF. The J gene is TRBJ2-7, the V gene TRBV27; possibly TRBD1 for D (5 bases). The CDR3 runs to 14 residues. The germline gives CDR1 MNHEY, CDR2 SMNVEV (reference sequence). With 3 bases removed from V and 2 bases from J, the gap between germline ends came to 11 bases.

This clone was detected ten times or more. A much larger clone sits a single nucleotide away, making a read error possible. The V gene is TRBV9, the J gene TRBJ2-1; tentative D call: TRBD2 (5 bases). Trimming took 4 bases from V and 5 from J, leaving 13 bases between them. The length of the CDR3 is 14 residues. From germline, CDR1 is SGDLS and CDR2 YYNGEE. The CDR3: CASSSSVTHNEQFF. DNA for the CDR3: TGTGCCAGCAGCAGTAGCGTTACCCACAATGAGCAGTTCTTC.

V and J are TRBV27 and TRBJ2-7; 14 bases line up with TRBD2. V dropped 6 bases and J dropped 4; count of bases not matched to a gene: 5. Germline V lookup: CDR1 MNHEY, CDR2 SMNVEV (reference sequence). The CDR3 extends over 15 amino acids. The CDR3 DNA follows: TGTGCCAGCAGCTCTGGGACTAGCGGGAGTTACGAGCAGTACTTC. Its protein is CASSSGTSGSYEQYF.

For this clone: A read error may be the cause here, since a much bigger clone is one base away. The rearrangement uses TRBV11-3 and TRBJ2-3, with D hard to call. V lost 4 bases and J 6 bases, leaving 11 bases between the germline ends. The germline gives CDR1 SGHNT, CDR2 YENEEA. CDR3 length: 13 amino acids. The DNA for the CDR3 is TGTGCCAGCAGCTCAGCCAGCGTCGATACGCAGTATTTT. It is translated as CASSSASVDTQYF. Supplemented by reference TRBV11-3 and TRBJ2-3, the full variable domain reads EAGVVQSPRYKIIEKKQPVAFWCNPISGHNTLYWYLQNLGQGPELLIRYENEEAVDDSQLPKDRFSAERLKGVDSTLKIQPAELGDSAVYLCASSSASVDTQYFGPGTRLTVL.

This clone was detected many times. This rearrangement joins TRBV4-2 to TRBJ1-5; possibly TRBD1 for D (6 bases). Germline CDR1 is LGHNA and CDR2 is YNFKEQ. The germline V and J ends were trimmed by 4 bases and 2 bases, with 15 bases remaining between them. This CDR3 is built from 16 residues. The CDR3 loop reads CASSPDSSRGNQPQHF. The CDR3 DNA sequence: TGTGCCAGCAGCCCGGACAGCTCACGGGGCAATCAGCCCCAGCATTTT.

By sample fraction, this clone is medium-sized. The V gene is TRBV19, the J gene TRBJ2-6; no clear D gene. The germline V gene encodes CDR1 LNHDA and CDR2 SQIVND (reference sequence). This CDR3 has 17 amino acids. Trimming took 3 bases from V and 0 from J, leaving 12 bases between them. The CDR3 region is CASSIFAAASGANVLTF. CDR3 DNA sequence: TGTGCCAGTAGTATCTTTGCGGCGGCCTCTGGGGCCAACGTCCTGACTTTC.